The following is a T cell receptor (beta chain) sequence with its context. Time point denoted: blood 4 weeks post-SBRT, at nephrectomy. Treatment here: 15 Gy SBRT to primary tumor, nephrectomy 4 weeks later. The sample is drawn from a study of radiation and T cells in renal cell carcinoma. The CDR3 length is 14 residues. Germline V gives CDR1 MNHNY, CDR2 SVGAGI (reference sequence). Trimming took 2 bases from V and 4 from J, leaving 11 bases between them. Method: immunoSEQ multiplex PCR; TCRdb's copy keeps in-frame clones and lacks some. The data show over 60,000 clones, with approximately 87% seen just once and about 2.5% held by the top ten.

Here the sequenced sample was blood, taken from a patient whose treatment included radiotherapy and nephrectomy. The chain carries TRBV6-6 and TRBJ1-1; no clear D gene. The receptor was derived from a woman aged 55-70 years with renal cell carcinoma. This CDR3 reads CASSYDRSGTEAFF. In DNA form, the CDR3 reads TGTGCCAGCAGTTACGACCGCTCGGGCACTGAAGCTTTCTTT.